Below, 10 T cell receptor beta chains from the same sample are listed, as sequenced in a study of shared clonotypes between healthy human individuals. Here immunoSEQ multiplex PCR was the method, and the copy in TCRdb shows in-frame clones only, minus some. The sample has 1.5 million to 2.5 million clones; approximately 94% are singletons. Positive CCR7 selection of CD45RO-negative cells yielded the naive CD8 cells, and terminally differentiated effector memory CD45RA+ cells were excluded. Material for sequencing was naive CD8+ T cells sorted from blood. The receptors originated from a man between 18 and 35 years old in good health.

This clone is a singleton in its sample. V gene TRBV30 combines with J gene TRBJ2-1; 9 nucleotides match TRBD2. The CDR3 is 15 residues long. V lost 5 bases to trimming and J lost 9 bases; unmatched junction nucleotides: 14. Looked up from germline, CDR1 is GTSNPN and CDR2 is SVGIG (reference sequence). The CDR3 reads CAWWEALAGAGEQFF. In nucleotides, the CDR3 is TGTGCCTGGTGGGAGGCATTAGCGGGAGCTGGTGAGCAGTTCTTC.

The V gene is TRBV7-8, the J gene TRBJ1-4; D remains unclear. The CDR3 is 16 residues long. CDR1 and CDR2 (germline): SGHVS, FQNEAQ. V was shortened by 1 base and J by 4 bases, with 13 bases between the two germline ends. The CDR3 loop reads CASSLVGSFYNEKLFF. Here the CDR3 DNA reads TGTGCCAGCAGCTTAGTTGGGTCTTTTTATAATGAAAAACTGTTTTTT.

A word on this clone: Other DNA sequences from this sample encode an identical CDR3 as well. V gene TRBV5-5 combines with J gene TRBJ2-7; tentatively, D is TRBD1 (5 bases). V lost 5 bases and J lost 1, with 10 bases in between. The CDR3 extends over 13 amino acids. Germline CDR1 SGHKS, CDR2 YYEKEE (reference sequence). The CDR3 nucleotides are TGTGCCAGCAGTTTTACAGGATCCTACGAGCAGTACTTC. It is translated as CASSFTGSYEQYF.

This clone appeared a single time. V is TRBV7-9 and J is TRBJ2-5; D is perhaps TRBD2 (5 bases). Per germline, CDR1 SEHNR and CDR2 FQNEAQ (reference sequence). Trimming left V 4 bases short and J 2 bases short, with 23 bases between. This CDR3 contains 18 residues. The CDR3, as DNA: TGTGCCAGCAGCTCCCGAGGAGGTGGCCTCACGGGGCAAGAGACCCAGTACTTC. It encodes CASSSRGGGLTGQETQYF.

The genes are TRBV9 and TRBJ2-7; possible D gene TRBD2, 6 bases. CDR1 and CDR2 from the germline V gene are SGDLS and YYNGEE. There are 15 residues in the CDR3. The V end lost 0 bases, the J end lost 3 bases, and 13 bases lay between the germline ends. The CDR3 sequence: CASSVERDFHYEQYF. CDR3 coding DNA: TGTGCCAGCAGCGTAGAGAGGGACTTCCACTACGAGCAGTACTTC.

This clone is a singleton in its sample. The rearrangement joins TRBV28 to TRBJ2-1; D is possibly TRBD2 (6 bases). Per the germline V gene, CDR1 is MDHEN and CDR2 is SYDVKM. This CDR3 comprises 18 residues. V lost 3 bases to trimming and J lost 8 bases, with 26 bases between them. Here the CDR3 reads CASSLFGTGTFDSHEQFF. DNA of the CDR3: TGTGCCAGCAGTTTGTTCGGGACCGGGACTTTCGATTCGCATGAGCAGTTCTTC.

This clone showed up just once. The V and J genes are TRBV4-3 and TRBJ2-7, with TRBD2 matching over 9 bases. CDR1 and CDR2 (germline): LGHNA, YSLEER. V shed 0 bases and J 0 bases; nucleotides not matched to a gene: 6. CDR3 length equals 17 residues. The CDR3 loop is CASSQDLTSGSSYEQYF. As DNA, the CDR3 is TGCGCCAGCAGCCAAGATCTAACTAGCGGGTCCTCCTACGAGCAGTACTTC.

Note on this clone: Other DNA sequences of this sample code for an identical CDR3. V is TRBV5-1 and J is TRBJ2-3; D is ambiguous. The CDR3 spans 12 residues. The germline gives CDR1 SGHRS, CDR2 YFSETQ. Deletions cut 0 bases from V and 6 bases from J, with 5 bases between. The CDR3 sequence: CASSLGVDTQYF. CDR3 nucleotide sequence: TGCGCCAGCAGCTTGGGGGTCGATACGCAGTATTTT.

The J gene is TRBJ1-1, the V gene TRBV4-2; a weak D match, TRBD1 (6 bases). The CDR3 extends over 15 amino acids. V dropped 0 bases and J dropped 2 bases, with 10 bases sitting between them. CDR1 is LGHNA, CDR2 YNFKEQ, per germline. This CDR3 is CASSQEPGANTEAFF. Here the CDR3 DNA reads TGTGCCAGCAGCCAAGAGCCAGGGGCCAACACTGAAGCTTTCTTT.

The chain uses TRBV5-1 and TRBJ2-7; 8 bases fit TRBD2. The CDR3 contains 15 residues. CDR1 SGHRS and CDR2 YFSETQ come from the germline V gene. Trimming at V came to 6 bases and at J to 2 bases, leaving 10 bases not matched to a gene. CDR3 DNA sequence: TGCGCCAGCAAGCCCGGGAGGGGAAGTGCCTACGAGCAGTACTTC. Its translation is CASKPGRGSAYEQYF.